This T cell receptor (beta chain) is drawn from a study of blood T cell repertoires in COVID-19. Study-wide context: Samples taken during acute and convalescent COVID-19 were collected in the United States, Italy and Spain. Nucleic acid was either cDNA or gDNA, and it came from T cells, B-cell-depleted T cells, or PBMCs.

Assay used: immunoSEQ multiplex PCR; TCRdb lists only in-frame clones, some missing. Counted here are tens of thousands of clones, roughly nine tenths occurring once; the ten biggest clones make up about 9.8%. The origin of this receptor is a human donor in a cohort sampled during active COVID-19. Sequencing input: peripheral blood.

The CDR3, as DNA: TGTGCCAGTGGCCCAGGACAGCCCTACAATGAGCAGTTCTTC. This codes for CASGPGQPYNEQFF. V usage is TRBV19 and J usage is TRBJ2-1; D is perhaps TRBD1 (6 bases). The CDR3 runs 14 residues. The V end lost 8 bases, the J end lost 2 bases, and 13 bases lay between the germline ends. Germline lookup yields CDR1 LNHDA and CDR2 SQIVND (reference sequence).